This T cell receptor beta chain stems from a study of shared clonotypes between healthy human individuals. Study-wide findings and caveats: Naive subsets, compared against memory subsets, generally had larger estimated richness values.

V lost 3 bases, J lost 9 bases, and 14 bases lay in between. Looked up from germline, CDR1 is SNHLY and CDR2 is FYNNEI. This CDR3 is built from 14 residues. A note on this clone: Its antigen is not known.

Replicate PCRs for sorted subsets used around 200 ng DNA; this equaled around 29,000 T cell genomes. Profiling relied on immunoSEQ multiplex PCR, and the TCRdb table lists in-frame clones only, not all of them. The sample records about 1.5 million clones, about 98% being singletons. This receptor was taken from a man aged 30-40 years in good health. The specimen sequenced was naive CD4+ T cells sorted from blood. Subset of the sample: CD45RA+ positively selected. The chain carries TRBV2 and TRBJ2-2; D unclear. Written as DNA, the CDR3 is TGTGCCAGCAGTGACCAGACCCGGCACCGGGAGCTGTTTTTT. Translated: CASSDQTRHRELFF.